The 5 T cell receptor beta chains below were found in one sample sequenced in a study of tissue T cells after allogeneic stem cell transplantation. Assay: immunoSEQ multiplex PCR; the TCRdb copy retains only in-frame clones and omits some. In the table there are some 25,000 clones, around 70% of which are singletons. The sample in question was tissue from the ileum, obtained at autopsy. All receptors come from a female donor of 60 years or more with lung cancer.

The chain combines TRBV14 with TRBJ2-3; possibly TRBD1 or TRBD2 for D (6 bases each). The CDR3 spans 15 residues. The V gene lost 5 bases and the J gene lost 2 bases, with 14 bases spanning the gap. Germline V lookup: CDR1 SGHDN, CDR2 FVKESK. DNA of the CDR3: TGTGCCAGCAGCTTTGGAGGGGGAGCCACAGATACGCAGTATTTT. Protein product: CASSFGGGATDTQYF. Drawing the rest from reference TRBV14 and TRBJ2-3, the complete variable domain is EAGVTQFPSHSVIEKGQTVTLRCDPISGHDNLYWYRRVMGKEIKFLLHFVKESKQDESGMPNNRFLAERTGGTYSTLKVQPAELEDSGVYFCASSFGGGATDTQYFGPGTRLTVL.

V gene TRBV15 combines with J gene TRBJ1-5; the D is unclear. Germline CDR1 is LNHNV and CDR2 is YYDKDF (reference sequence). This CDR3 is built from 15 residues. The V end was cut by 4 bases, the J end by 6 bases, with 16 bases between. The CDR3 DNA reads TGTGCCACCAGCATTCTTCGCGGAGTTGGTCAGCCCCAGCATTTT. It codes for CATSILRGVGQPQHF.

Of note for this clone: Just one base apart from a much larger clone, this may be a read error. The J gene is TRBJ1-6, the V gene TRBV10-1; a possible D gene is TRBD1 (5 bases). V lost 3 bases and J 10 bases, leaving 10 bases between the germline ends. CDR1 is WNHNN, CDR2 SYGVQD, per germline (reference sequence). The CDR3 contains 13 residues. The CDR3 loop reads CASSEYRSSPLHF. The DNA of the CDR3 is TGCGCCAGCAGTGAATACAGGAGCTCACCCCTCCACTTT.

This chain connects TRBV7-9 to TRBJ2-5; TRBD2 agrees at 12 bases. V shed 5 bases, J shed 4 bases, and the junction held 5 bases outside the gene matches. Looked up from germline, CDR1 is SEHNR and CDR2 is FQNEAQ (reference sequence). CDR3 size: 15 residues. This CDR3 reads CASSKRLAGAETQYF. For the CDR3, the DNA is TGTGCCAGCAGCAAGAGACTAGCGGGGGCAGAGACCCAGTACTTC.

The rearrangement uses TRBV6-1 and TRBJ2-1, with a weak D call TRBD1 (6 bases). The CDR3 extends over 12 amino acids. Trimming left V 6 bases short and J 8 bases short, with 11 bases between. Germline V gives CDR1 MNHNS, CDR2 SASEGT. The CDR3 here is CASRLQGDEQFF. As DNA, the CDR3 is TGTGCCAGCAGATTACAGGGCGATGAGCAGTTCTTC.